A selection of T cell receptor beta chains follows, all from one sample in a study of neurological immune-mediated disorders. TCRdb re-called the 5' RACE reads through MiXCR, storing one row per CDR3 protein. The sample yields tens of thousands of distinct CDR3 sequences, 4.5% to 5.5% seen once. Source material: PBMCs. The receptor set was obtained from a woman in her forties or fifties with multiple sclerosis. The CDR3 runs from the conserved cysteine through the conserved F or W. The D gene is left open where the match is weak. The listing skips clone size in some rows; elsewhere it reads once, few, many or a size class.

D: -; length: 13; V: TRBV25-1; size: many; J: TRBJ2-3; DNA: TGTGCCAGCAGGGCGCCCAGCACAGATACGCAGTATTTT; CDR3: CASRAPSTDTQYF
D: TRBD2; length: 16; V: TRBV6-5; size: many; J: TRBJ2-1; DNA: TGTGCCAGCAGCTCCAGCGGGGGGGCCTCCTACAATGAGCAGTTCTTC; CDR3: CASSSSGGASYNEQFF
D: -; length: 14; V: TRBV21-1; size: many; J: TRBJ1-1; DNA: TGTGCCAGCAGCAAGGGTGCCCGGAACACTGAAGCTTTCTTT; CDR3: CASSKGARNTEAFF
D: -; length: 11; V: TRBV24-1; size: many; J: TRBJ2-1; DNA: TGTGCCACCTCGGGGAACAATGAGCAGTTCTTC; CDR3: CATSGNNEQFF
D: TRBD2; length: 15; V: TRBV12-3/TRBV12-4; size: many; J: TRBJ2-3; DNA: TGTGCCAGCAGTCCTAGCGGGGCGAGGCGAGATACGCAGTATTTT; CDR3: CASSPSGARRDTQYF
D: -; length: 13; V: TRBV4-1; size: many; J: TRBJ1-1; DNA: TGCGCCAGCAGCCAACCCGGGGGCACTGAAGCTTTCTTT; CDR3: CASSQPGGTEAFF
D: TRBD2; length: 16; V: TRBV12-3/TRBV12-4; size: many; J: TRBJ2-5; DNA: TGTGCCAGCAGTTTACGGCCGGGGGGGGGGCCAGAGACCCAGTACTTC; CDR3: CASSLRPGGGPETQYF
D: -; length: 12; V: TRBV6-2/TRBV6-3; size: many; J: TRBJ2-4; DNA: TGTGCCAGCAGTCGATCCGAGAACATTCAGTACTTC; CDR3: CASSRSENIQYF
D: -; length: 13; V: TRBV5-1; size: many; J: TRBJ2-7; DNA: TGCGCCAGCAGCCTGCCGGGCGCCCACGAGCAGTACTTC; CDR3: CASSLPGAHEQYF
D: -; length: 13; V: TRBV25-1; size: many; J: TRBJ1-3; DNA: TGTGCCAGCAGGACTGGGTCTGGAAACACCATATATTTT; CDR3: CASRTGSGNTIYF
D: -; length: 12; V: TRBV7-9; size: many; J: TRBJ2-3; DNA: TGTGCCAGCAGCGTTAGCACAGATACGCAGTATTTT; CDR3: CASSVSTDTQYF
D: TRBD1; length: 12; V: TRBV29-1; size: many; J: TRBJ2-7; DNA: TGCAGCGTTGTAGGACAGGGGTACGAGCAGTACTTC; CDR3: CSVVGQGYEQYF
D: -; length: 15; V: TRBV20-1; size: many; J: TRBJ2-3; DNA: TGCAGTGCTAGTTACCCCCTAGGGGGCACAGATACGCAGTATTTT; CDR3: CSASYPLGGTDTQYF
D: TRBD2; length: 17; V: TRBV7-2; size: many; J: TRBJ2-3; DNA: TGTGCCAGCAGCCTAGTCTTGCTAGCGGGGAGCACAGATACGCAGTATTTT; CDR3: CASSLVLLAGSTDTQYF
D: -; length: 15; V: TRBV20-1; size: many; J: TRBJ2-7; DNA: TGCAGTGCTAGGGACACCGGGGCAGATTTCTACGAGCAGTACTTC; CDR3: CSARDTGADFYEQYF
D: TRBD2; length: 17; V: TRBV12-3/TRBV12-4; size: many; J: TRBJ2-3; DNA: TGTGCCAGCAGTTCGGGACTAGCGGGGGCCCGCACAGATACGCAGTATTTT; CDR3: CASSSGLAGARTDTQYF
D: -; length: 11; V: TRBV20-1; size: -; J: TRBJ1-2; DNA: TGCAGTGCCACCATCCTACAAAGCTCAACCTTC; CDR3: CSATILQSSTF
D: -; length: 14; V: TRBV7-8; size: many; J: TRBJ2-5; DNA: TGTGCCAGCAGCTTAGCCGCGGGACGAGAGACCCAGTACTTC; CDR3: CASSLAAGRETQYF
D: TRBD1; length: 15; V: TRBV5-1; size: many; J: TRBJ1-1; DNA: TGCGCCAGCAGCGATTCCCGGACAGGGCACACTGAAGCTTTCTTT; CDR3: CASSDSRTGHTEAFF
D: -; length: 14; V: TRBV20-1; size: many; J: TRBJ2-2; DNA: TGCAGTGCTATGGGGCAGGGGAACACCGGGGAGCTGTTTTTT; CDR3: CSAMGQGNTGELFF
D: TRBD1; length: 16; V: TRBV7-2; size: many; J: TRBJ2-7; DNA: TGTGCCAGCAGCGGGGTTGTCGGGACAGGCTTATACGAGCAGTACTTC; CDR3: CASSGVVGTGLYEQYF
D: -; length: 14; V: TRBV9; size: many; J: TRBJ2-2; DNA: TGTGCCAGCAGCCCCCACGGGGGCAGCGGGGAGCTGTTTTTT; CDR3: CASSPHGGSGELFF
D: TRBD1; length: 13; V: TRBV3-1; size: few; J: TRBJ2-1; DNA: TGTGCCAGCAGTCAGGGGGCCGGCAATGAGCAGTTCTTC; CDR3: CASSQGAGNEQFF
D: TRBD1; length: 15; V: TRBV5-1; size: many; J: TRBJ1-2; DNA: TGCGCCAGCACCTCAGGACAGGCTACTAACTATGGCTACACCTTC; CDR3: CASTSGQATNYGYTF
D: -; length: 16; V: TRBV4-2; size: many; J: TRBJ1-6; DNA: TGTGCCAGCAGCCCTACAGGGACCACCGGGGATTCACCCCTCAACTTT; CDR3: CASSPTGTTGDSPLNF
D: -; length: 12; V: TRBV5-1; size: many; J: TRBJ2-5; DNA: TGCGCCAGCAGCCCGAACCAAGAGACCCAGTACTTC; CDR3: CASSPNQETQYF
D: -; length: 17; V: TRBV5-1; size: many; J: TRBJ2-4; DNA: TGCGCCAGCAGCTACTCTCGATGGGAATTAGCCAAAAACATTCAGTACTTC; CDR3: CASSYSRWELAKNIQYF
D: -; length: 14; V: TRBV12-3/TRBV12-4; size: -; J: TRBJ2-2; DNA: TGTGCCAGCGGCCGACAGGTTGGGACCGGGGAGCTGTTTTTT; CDR3: CASGRQVGTGELFF
D: -; length: 13; V: TRBV12-3/TRBV12-4; size: many; J: TRBJ2-7; DNA: TGTGCCAGCAGGGACCCCGGGACTGTCGAGCAGTACTTC; CDR3: CASRDPGTVEQYF
D: -; length: 13; V: TRBV7-9; size: many; J: TRBJ1-1; DNA: TGTGCCAGCGACGTGGGGGGGAACACTGAAGCTTTCTTT; CDR3: CASDVGGNTEAFF
D: -; length: 13; V: TRBV5-1; size: few; J: TRBJ1-1; DNA: TGCGCCAGCAGCTTGGCCGGGCAGACAGAAGCTTTCTTT; CDR3: CASSLAGQTEAFF
D: -; length: 15; V: TRBV29-1; size: many; J: TRBJ1-2; DNA: TGCAGCGTCGACCCCGGGACAAATGGAAACTATGGCTACACCTTC; CDR3: CSVDPGTNGNYGYTF
D: -; length: 12; V: TRBV12-3/TRBV12-4; size: medium-sized; J: TRBJ1-6; DNA: TGTGCCAGCAGCCCCGGGCTTGTAGCCCTCCACTTT; CDR3: CASSPGLVALHF
D: -; length: 13; V: TRBV7-3; size: many; J: TRBJ1-1; DNA: TGTGCCAGCAGCTCGTCTATGAACACTGAAGCTTTCTTT; CDR3: CASSSSMNTEAFF
D: -; length: 15; V: TRBV3-1; size: -; J: TRBJ1-1; DNA: TGTGCCAGCAGCCAAGTCCCCACGAGGAACACTGAAGCTTTCTTT; CDR3: CASSQVPTRNTEAFF
D: -; length: 14; V: TRBV12-3/TRBV12-4; size: many; J: TRBJ1-5; DNA: TGTGCCAGCAGTTTACAGGGGCTAGGTCAGCCCCAGCATTTT; CDR3: CASSLQGLGQPQHF
D: TRBD2; length: 15; V: TRBV4-1; size: many; J: TRBJ2-2; DNA: TGCGCCAGCAGCCTTAGCGGGGGGGACACCGGGGAGCTGTTTTTT; CDR3: CASSLSGGDTGELFF
D: -; length: 13; V: TRBV25-1; size: few; J: TRBJ1-1; DNA: TGTGCCAGCAGTGGGTACAGACGGACTGAAGCTTTCTTT; CDR3: CASSGYRRTEAFF
D: -; length: 15; V: TRBV20-1; size: many; J: TRBJ1-4; DNA: TGCAGTGCTAGAGATCTTAGCAGGAGTAATGAAAAACTGTTTTTT; CDR3: CSARDLSRSNEKLFF
D: -; length: 13; V: TRBV7-7; size: many; J: TRBJ2-5; DNA: TGTGCTAGCAGCCCCCTCCGGAGGGAGACCCAGTACTTC; CDR3: CASSPLRRETQYF
D: -; length: 15; V: TRBV7-7; size: many; J: TRBJ2-2; DNA: TGTGCTAGCAGCGTAGGACAGACAACCACCGGGGAGCTGTTTTTT; CDR3: CASSVGQTTTGELFF
D: -; length: 16; V: TRBV7-3; size: many; J: TRBJ1-1; DNA: TGTGCCAGCAGCTTAAATCCAAGGGGGATGAACACTGAAGCTTTCTTT; CDR3: CASSLNPRGMNTEAFF